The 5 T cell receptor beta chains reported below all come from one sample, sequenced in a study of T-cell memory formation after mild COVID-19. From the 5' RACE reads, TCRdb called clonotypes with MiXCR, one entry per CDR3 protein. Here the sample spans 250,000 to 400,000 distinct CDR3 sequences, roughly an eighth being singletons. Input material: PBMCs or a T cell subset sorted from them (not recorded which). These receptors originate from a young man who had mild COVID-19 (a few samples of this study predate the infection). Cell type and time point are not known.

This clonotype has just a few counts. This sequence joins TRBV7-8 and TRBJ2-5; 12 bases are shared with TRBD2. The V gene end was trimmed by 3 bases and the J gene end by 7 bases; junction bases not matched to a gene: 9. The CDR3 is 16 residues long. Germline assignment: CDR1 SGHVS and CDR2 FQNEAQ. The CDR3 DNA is TGTGCCAGCAGCTTTGGGCTAGCGGGGGGGCTGGGGACCCAGTACTTC. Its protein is CASSFGLAGGLGTQYF. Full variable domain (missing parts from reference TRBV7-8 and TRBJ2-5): GAGVSQSPRYKVAKRGQDVALRCDPISGHVSLFWYQQALGQGPEFLTYFQNEAQLDKSGLPSDRFFAERPEGSVSTLKIQRTQQEDSAVYLCASSFGLAGGLGTQYFGPGTRLLVL.

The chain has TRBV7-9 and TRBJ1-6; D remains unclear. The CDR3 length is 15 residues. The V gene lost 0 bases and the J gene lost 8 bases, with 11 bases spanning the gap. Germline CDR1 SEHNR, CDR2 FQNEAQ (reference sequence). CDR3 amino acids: CASSLAQEVDSPLHF. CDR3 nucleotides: TGTGCCAGCAGCTTAGCGCAGGAGGTGGATTCACCCCTCCACTTT. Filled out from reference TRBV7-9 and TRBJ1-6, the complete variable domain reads DTGVSQNPRHKITKRGQNVTFRCDPISEHNRLYWYRQTLGQGPEFLTYFQNEAQLEKSRLLSDRFSAERPKGSFSTLEIQRTEQGDSAMYLCASSLAQEVDSPLHFGNGTRLTVT.

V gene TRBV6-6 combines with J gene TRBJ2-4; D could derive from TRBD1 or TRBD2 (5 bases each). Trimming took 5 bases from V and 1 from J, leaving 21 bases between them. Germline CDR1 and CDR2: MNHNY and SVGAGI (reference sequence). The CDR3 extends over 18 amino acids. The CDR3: CASSPLRGRDGAKNIQYF. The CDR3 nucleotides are TGTGCCAGCAGTCCGCTACGGGGCCGGGACGGGGCCAAAAACATTCAGTACTTC.

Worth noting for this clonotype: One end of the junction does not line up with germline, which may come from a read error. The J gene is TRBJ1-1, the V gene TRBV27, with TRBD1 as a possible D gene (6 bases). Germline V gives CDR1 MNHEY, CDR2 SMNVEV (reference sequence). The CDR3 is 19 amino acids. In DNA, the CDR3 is TGTGCCAGCAGGACCTTCGACAGGCGTCGCGCGATTATAGACACCGAAGCTTTCTTT. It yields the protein CASRTFDRRRAIIDTEAFF.

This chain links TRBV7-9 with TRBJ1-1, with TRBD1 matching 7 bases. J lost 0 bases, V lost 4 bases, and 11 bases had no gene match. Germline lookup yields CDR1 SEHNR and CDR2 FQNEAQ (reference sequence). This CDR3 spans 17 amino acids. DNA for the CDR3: TGTGCCAGCAGCTCCAAAGATCAGGGGGTTATGAACACTGAAGCTTTCTTT. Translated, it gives CASSSKDQGVMNTEAFF.